The TCR beta chain under discussion was sequenced for a study of blood T cells in healthy people across ages. Study-wide results and limits: A roughly linear age-dependent decrease characterized TCR beta diversity per million T cells.

After removal of 5 bases from V and 7 bases from J, the junction contained 10 bases not matched to a gene. The CDR3 consists of 15 residues. This clonotype has only a few counts. The antigen remains undetermined. It was about 10 milliliters of peripheral blood that were drawn from each donor. For the second PCR, which ran for roughly 7 to 11 cycles, a sample-barcoded 5' primer and a J-beta primer mix were used. One entry per CDR3 protein results from TCRdb running MiXCR on the 5' RACE reads. The sample lists roughly 2 million distinct CDR3 sequences, roughly 52% seen once, with about 2.1% in the top ten.

The chain has TRBV12-3 or TRBV12-4 and TRBJ1-5; TRBD1 matches 8 bases. The receptor was derived from a woman in her 40s in good health. The source material was blood. CDR3 bases: TGTGCCAGCAGTCTCGGACAGGGATCGCGGCAGCCCCAGCATTTT. Residues: CASSLGQGSRQPQHF.